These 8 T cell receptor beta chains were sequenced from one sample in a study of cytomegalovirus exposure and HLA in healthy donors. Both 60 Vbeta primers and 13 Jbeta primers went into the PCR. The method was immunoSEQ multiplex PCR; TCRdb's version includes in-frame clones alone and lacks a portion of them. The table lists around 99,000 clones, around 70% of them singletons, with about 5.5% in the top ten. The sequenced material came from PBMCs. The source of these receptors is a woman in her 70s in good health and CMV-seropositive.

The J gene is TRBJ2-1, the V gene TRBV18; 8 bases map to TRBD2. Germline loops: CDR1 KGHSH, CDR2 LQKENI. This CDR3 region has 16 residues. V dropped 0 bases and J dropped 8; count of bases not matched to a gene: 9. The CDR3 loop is CASSPPSSGGRDEQFF. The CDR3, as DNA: TGTGCCAGCTCACCACCGTCCAGCGGGGGTAGGGATGAGCAGTTCTTC.

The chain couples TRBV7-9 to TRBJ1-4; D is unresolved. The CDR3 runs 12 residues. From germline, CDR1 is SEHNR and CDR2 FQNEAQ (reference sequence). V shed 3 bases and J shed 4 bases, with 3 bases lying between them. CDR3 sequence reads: CASSFGNEKLFF. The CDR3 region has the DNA TGTGCCAGCAGCTTCGGTAATGAAAAACTGTTTTTT.

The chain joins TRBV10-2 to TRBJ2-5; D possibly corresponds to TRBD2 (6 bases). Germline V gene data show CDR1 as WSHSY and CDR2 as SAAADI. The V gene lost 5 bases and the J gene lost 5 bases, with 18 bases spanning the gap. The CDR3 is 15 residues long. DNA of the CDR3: TGCGCCAGCAGTCCTTTTGCGGGGTTCGGCGAGACCCAGTACTTC. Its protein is CASSPFAGFGETQYF.

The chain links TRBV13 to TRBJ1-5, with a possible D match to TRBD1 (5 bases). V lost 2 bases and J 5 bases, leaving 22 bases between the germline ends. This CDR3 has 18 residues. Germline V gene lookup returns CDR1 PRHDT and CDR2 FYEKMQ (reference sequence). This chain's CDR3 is CASSLSSGWGEVDQPQHF. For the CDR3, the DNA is TGTGCCAGCAGCTTATCCTCGGGTTGGGGGGAGGTCGATCAGCCCCAGCATTTT. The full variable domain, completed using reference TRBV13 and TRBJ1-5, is AAGVIQSPRHLIKEKRETATLKCYPIPRHDTVYWYQQGPGQDPQFLISFYEKMQSDKGSIPDRFSAQQFSDYHSELNMSSLELGDSALYFCASSLSSGWGEVDQPQHFGDGTRLSIL.

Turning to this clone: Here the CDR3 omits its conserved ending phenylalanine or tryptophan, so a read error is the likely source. DNA of the CDR3: TGCAGCGTACGGACAGGGAACACTGAAGCTTTCGTT. Residues: CSVRTGNTEAFV. The rearrangement links TRBV29-1 to TRBJ1-1, with 7 bases that match TRBD1. Trimming cost V 6 bases and J 1 base; bases outside gene matches: 2. This CDR3 is built from 12 residues. The V gene's germline CDR1 is SQVTM and CDR2 ANQGSEA.

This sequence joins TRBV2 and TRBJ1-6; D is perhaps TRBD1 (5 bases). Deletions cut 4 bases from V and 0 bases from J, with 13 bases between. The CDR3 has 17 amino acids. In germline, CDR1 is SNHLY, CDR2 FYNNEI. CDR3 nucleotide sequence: TGTGCCAGCAGTGGGGGGGGGAGGAGCTCCTATAATTCACCCCTCCACTTT. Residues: CASSGGGRSSYNSPLHF.

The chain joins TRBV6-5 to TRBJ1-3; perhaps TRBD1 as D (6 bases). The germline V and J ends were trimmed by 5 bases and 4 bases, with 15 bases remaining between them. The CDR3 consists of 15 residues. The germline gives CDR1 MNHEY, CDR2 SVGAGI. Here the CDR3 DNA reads TGTGCCAGCAGTCGACAGGATCGGTCGGGAAACACCATATATTTT. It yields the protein CASSRQDRSGNTIYF.

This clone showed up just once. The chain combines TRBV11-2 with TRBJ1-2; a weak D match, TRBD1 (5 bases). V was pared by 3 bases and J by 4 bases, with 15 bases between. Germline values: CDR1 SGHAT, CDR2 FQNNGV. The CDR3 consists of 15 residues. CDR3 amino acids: CASSFTGLTTYGYTF. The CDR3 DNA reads TGTGCCAGCAGCTTTACAGGTCTCACCACCTATGGCTACACCTTC.